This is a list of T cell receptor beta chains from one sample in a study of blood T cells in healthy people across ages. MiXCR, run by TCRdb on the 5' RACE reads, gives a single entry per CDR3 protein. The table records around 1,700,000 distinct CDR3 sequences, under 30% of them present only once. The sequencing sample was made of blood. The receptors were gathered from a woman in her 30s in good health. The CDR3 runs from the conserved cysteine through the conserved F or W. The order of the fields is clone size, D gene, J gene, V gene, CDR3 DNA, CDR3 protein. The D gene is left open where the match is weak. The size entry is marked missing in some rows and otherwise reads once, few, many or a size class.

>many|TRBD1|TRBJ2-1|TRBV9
TGTGCCAGCGCAGGACAGGGATTACAGGAGCAGTTCTTC
CASAGQGLQEQFF
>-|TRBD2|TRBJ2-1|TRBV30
TGTGCCTGGAGTGTAAAGGGGAGCGGGAGGGGCGATGAGCAGTTCTTC
CAWSVKGSGRGDEQFF
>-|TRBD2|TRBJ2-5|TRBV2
TGTGCCAGCATCAATTTAGCGGGACCAGAGACCCAGTACTTC
CASINLAGPETQYF
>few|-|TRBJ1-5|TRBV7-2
TGTGCCAGCAGCTTAGGGGTAATCGATCAGCCCCAGCATTTT
CASSLGVIDQPQHF
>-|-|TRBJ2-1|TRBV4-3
TGCGCCAGCAGCCAAGATAGGCAGGGCCGGGGGAATGAGCAGTTCTTC
CASSQDRQGRGNEQFF
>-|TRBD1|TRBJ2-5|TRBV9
TGTGCCAGCAGCTCCACCGGGACAGGGGCCCCCTGGGAGCAGTACTTC
CASSSTGTGAPWEQYF
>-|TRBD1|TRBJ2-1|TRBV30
TGTGCCTGGAGTTCCGGGACAGGAAGATTCAATGAGCAGTTCTTC
CAWSSGTGRFNEQFF
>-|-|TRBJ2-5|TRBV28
TGTGCCAGCACCCCTAGGGCGAAAGAGACCCAGTACTTC
CASTPRAKETQYF
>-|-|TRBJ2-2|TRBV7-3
TGTGCCAGCAGCTTCGGGGGCTCCGTCGGGGAGCTGTTTTTT
CASSFGGSVGELFF
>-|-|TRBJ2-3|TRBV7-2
TGTGCCAGCAGCTTAGGCGAATTAGGCAATACGCAGTATTTT
CASSLGELGNTQYF
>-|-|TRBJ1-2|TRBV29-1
TGCAGCGTTGAACAGAAAGGCTACACCTTC
CSVEQKGYTF
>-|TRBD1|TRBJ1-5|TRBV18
TGTGCCTGCTCACCCGAGACAGGGTATCAGCCCCAGCATTTT
CACSPETGYQPQHF
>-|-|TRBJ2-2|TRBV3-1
TGTGCCAGCAGAATTTTCCCGACGGGGGACACCGGGGAGCTGTTTTTT
CASRIFPTGDTGELFF
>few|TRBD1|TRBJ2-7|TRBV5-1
TGCGCCAGCAGCTTGGCCCTCGTTGGAATCGACAGGGTGAGCTACGAGCAGTACTTC
CASSLALVGIDRVSYEQYF
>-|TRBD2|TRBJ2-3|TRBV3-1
TGTGCCAGCAGCCAAAATAGCGGGAAATCACAGCCAGATACGCAGTATTTT
CASSQNSGKSQPDTQYF
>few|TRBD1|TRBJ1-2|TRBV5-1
TGCGCCAGCAGACCCGGACAGGGGGACTACTATGGCTACACCTTC
CASRPGQGDYYGYTF
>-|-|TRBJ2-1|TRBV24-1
TGTGCCACCAGTGATATAAACGCAGGGCTTGATGAGCAGTTCTTC
CATSDINAGLDEQFF
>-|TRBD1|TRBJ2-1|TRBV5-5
TGTGCCAGCAGCACCCAGGGACAGACGGGTTACAATGAGCAGTTCTTC
CASSTQGQTGYNEQFF
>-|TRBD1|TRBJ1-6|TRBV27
TGTGCCAGCAGTTTGTGGGCTAACTTGCGTTTTGGGCCGACAGGGGTGGATCGAAATTCACCCCTCCACTTT
CASSLWANLRFGPTGVDRNSPLHF
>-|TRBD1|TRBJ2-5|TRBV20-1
TGCAGTGCTAAGAGACAGGGGTCGGTCCACGAGCGGTACTTC
CSAKRQGSVHERYF
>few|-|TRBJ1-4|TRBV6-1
TGTGCCAGCAGTGCGGACGGGATTCCTGAAAAACTGTTTTTT
CASSADGIPEKLFF
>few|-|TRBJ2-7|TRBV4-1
TGCGCCAGCAGCCGCGACCCTGGGGAACACTACGAGCAGTACTTC
CASSRDPGEHYEQYF
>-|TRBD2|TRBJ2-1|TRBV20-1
TGCAGTGCTAGTGGGCGGGAGAGCTCCTACAATGAGCAGTTCTTC
CSASGRESSYNEQFF
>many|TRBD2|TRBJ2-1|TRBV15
TGTGCCACCAGCGAGCGGGGCTCCTACAATGAGCAGTTCTTC
CATSERGSYNEQFF
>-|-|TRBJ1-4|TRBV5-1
TGCGCCAGCAGGGCCCGGGAGCTTAATGAAAAACTGTTTTTT
CASRARELNEKLFF
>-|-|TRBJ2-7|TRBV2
TGTGCCAGCAGTGAAGGGGAAGGGGTTTACGAGCAGTACTTC
CASSEGEGVYEQYF
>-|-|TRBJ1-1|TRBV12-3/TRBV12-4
TGTGCCAGCAGTTTATCGATTGGGACTAGAGCTTTCTTT
CASSLSIGTRAFF
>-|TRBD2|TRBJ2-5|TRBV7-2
TGTGCCAGCAGCTTATGGGCGGGAGGGGAACAGTACTTC
CASSLWAGGEQYF
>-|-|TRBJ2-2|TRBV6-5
TGTGCCAGCACTGAGGGCCTCGCGAACACCGGGGAGCTGTTTTTT
CASTEGLANTGELFF
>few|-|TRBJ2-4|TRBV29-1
TGCAGCATCGAGGGACCCGAAGCCAAAAACATTCAGTACTTC
CSIEGPEAKNIQYF
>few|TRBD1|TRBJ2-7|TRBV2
TGTGCCAGCAGGTCCGGGACAGGGTCAGACGAGCAGTACTTC
CASRSGTGSDEQYF
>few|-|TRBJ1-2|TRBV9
TGTGCCAGCAGCGTATCGGGGGGGGCAAAGGATGGCTACACCTTC
CASSVSGGAKDGYTF
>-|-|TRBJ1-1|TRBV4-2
TGTGCCAGCAGCCAAGAAGAATGGTCGGGGACTGAAGCTTTCTTT
CASSQEEWSGTEAFF
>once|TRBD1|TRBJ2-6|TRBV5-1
TGCGCCAGCAGCACGAAGGGGGCTCGGGCCAGCGTCCTGACTTTC
CASSTKGARASVLTF
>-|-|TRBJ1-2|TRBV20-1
TGCAGTGTCCAAGGGGTGGCTGTTGAAAATGGCTACACCTTC
CSVQGVAVENGYTF
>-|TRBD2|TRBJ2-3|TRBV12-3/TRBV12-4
TGTGCCAGCAGCCGGAACCTAGCGGGAGGGACAGATACGCAGTATTTT
CASSRNLAGGTDTQYF
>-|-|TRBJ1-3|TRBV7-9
TGTGCCAGCAGCAGGTCGGGGGTCGCTGGAAACACCATATATTTT
CASSRSGVAGNTIYF
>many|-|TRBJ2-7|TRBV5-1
TGCGCCAGCAGCTTGAGAGGCCCCCCCGAGCAGTACTTC
CASSLRGPPEQYF
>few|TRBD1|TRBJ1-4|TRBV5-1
TGCGCCAGCAGCCAACTCCAGGGGGCGGTTGATGAAAAACTGTTTTTT
CASSQLQGAVDEKLFF
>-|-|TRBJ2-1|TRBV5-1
TGCGCCAGCAGCTTGGGGGACGGATACGAGCAGTTCTTC
CASSLGDGYEQFF
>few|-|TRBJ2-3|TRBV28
TGTGTCAGCAGTTCCTATACGCAGTATTTT
CVSSSYTQYF
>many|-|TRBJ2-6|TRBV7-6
TGTGCCAGCAGCCCGTCCCGCTCTGGGGCCAACGTCCTGACTTTC
CASSPSRSGANVLTF
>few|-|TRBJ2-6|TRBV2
TGTGCCAGCAGGGAACTGAGCTCTGGGGCCAACGTCCTGACTTTC
CASRELSSGANVLTF
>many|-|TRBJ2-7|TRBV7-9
TGTGCCAGCAGCTTAGCCCCCGGACGGGATTACGAGCAGTACTTC
CASSLAPGRDYEQYF